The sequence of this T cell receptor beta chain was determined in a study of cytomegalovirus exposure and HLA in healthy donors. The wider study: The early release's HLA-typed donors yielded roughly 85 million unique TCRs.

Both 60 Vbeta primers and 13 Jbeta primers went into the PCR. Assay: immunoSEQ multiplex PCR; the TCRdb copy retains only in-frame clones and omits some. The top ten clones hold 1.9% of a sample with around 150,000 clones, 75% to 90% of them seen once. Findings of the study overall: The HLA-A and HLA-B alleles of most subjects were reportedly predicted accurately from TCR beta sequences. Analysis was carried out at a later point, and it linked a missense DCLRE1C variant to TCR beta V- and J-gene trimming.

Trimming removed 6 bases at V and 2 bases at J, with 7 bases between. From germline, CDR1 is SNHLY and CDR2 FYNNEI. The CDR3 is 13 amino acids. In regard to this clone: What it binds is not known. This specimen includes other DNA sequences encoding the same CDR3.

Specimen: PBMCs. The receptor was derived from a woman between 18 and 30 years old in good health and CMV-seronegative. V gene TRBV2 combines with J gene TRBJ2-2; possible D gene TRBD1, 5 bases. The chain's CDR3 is CASRTENTGELFF. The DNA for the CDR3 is TGTGCCAGCAGGACAGAAAACACCGGGGAGCTGTTTTTT.